The rows below give T cell receptor beta chains drawn from one sample of a study of blood T cell repertoires in COVID-19. Produced via immunoSEQ multiplex PCR; TCRdb's table is partial and in-frame only. The data show roughly 260,000 clones, with 80% to 90% seen just once and about 3.9% held by the top ten. What was sequenced was PBMCs or T cells enriched from blood (not recorded which). Source of these receptors: a middle-aged woman who had been exposed to COVID-19. Both conserved end residues are trimmed from each CDR3. A D gene is named only where the DNA matches it firmly. Part of the rows lack a size; the others show once, few, many or a class for expanded clones.

V gene	J gene	clone size	D gene	CDR3 protein
TRBV6-5	TRBJ1-2	.	.	ASSYTSTVYGYT
TRBV5-1	TRBJ2-5	.	TRBD2	ASSPDVGGVQETQY
TRBV7-3	TRBJ1-1	.	TRBD1	ASSTRTGLNTEAF
TRBV19	TRBJ1-5	.	.	ASSIVPERGNQPQH
TRBV3-1/TRBV3-2	TRBJ2-3	.	TRBD2	ASSRRTSGGRTDTQY
TRBV3-1/TRBV3-2	TRBJ2-1	few	.	ASSHETSRSSYNEQF
TRBV19	TRBJ2-1	many	.	ASSISRLGYNEQF
TRBV29-1	TRBJ2-5	.	.	SVADSGQETQY
TRBV28	TRBJ1-1	.	.	ASFPPYRQVGDTEAF
TRBV4-2	TRBJ1-2	.	.	ASSQGGVGQVNYGYT
TRBV4-1	TRBJ1-3	.	.	ASSQVPGRGAGNTIY
TRBV29-1	TRBJ1-2	.	TRBD1	SVIGQGAQIGYGYT
TRBV30	TRBJ1-6	.	.	AWSVLRSYNSPLH
TRBV7-2	TRBJ2-7	.	.	ASSLDLSGLYEQY
TRBV9	TRBJ2-1	.	TRBD2	ASSAQRGIGDEQF
TRBV4-3	TRBJ2-7	.	TRBD1	ASSLMAPGTDEQY
TRBV19	TRBJ2-7	.	TRBD1	ASSRDRRSYEQY
TRBV28	TRBJ2-1	.	TRBD2	ASSRSGGPYNEQF
TRBV2	TRBJ1-6	.	.	ASRRDEGPLH
TRBV28	TRBJ2-3	.	TRBD2	ASISGGAGDTQY
TRBV7-6	TRBJ1-1	.	.	ASSRNKGVWDTEAF
TRBV7-9	TRBJ1-1	.	TRBD1	ASSPVSAGGTEAF
TRBV19	TRBJ2-1	few	.	ASRTMGNEQF
TRBV10-3	TRBJ1-1	once	TRBD1	AISVGQGESEAF
TRBV12-3/TRBV12-4	TRBJ1-2	once	TRBD1	ASSLGQGAGYT
TRBV10-3	TRBJ1-2	once	TRBD1	AISPGQAYGYT
TRBV5-4	TRBJ1-6	.	TRBD1	ASSSNPGQGSYNSPLH
TRBV6-5	TRBJ1-5	.	.	ASSYVRGADQPQH
TRBV5-1	TRBJ1-1	.	TRBD1	ASSLGPGQGPGNTEAF
TRBV12-3/TRBV12-4	TRBJ1-2	.	TRBD1	ASSRGQGHGYT
TRBV28	TRBJ2-3	.	.	ASSVEVTDTQY
TRBV5-1	TRBJ1-2	.	TRBD1	ASSGTGGSGYGYT
TRBV13	TRBJ1-6	.	.	ASSLEGGDNSPLH
TRBV11-1	TRBJ2-2	.	.	ASSSPAGHNTGELF
TRBV27	TRBJ1-5	.	TRBD1	ASSLLTGFQPQH
TRBV5-1	TRBJ1-1	.	TRBD1	ASSLQGPLNTEAF
TRBV7-2	TRBJ1-2	.	.	ASSPGRTDNYGYT
TRBV6-5	TRBJ1-1	.	.	ASMRAPKITEAF
TRBV5-1	TRBJ2-7	.	TRBD2	ASTKGLAGAVYEQY
TRBV6-5	TRBJ1-6	.	.	ASSYGRDYNSPLH
TRBV19	TRBJ2-5	.	TRBD2	ASSIDPRLAGGSETQY
TRBV9	TRBJ1-5	.	.	ASSPHGGNQPQH
TRBV3-1/TRBV3-2	TRBJ1-4	.	.	ASSHRGPSGEKLF
TRBV19	TRBJ2-5	.	.	ASSTYGETQY
TRBV2	TRBJ2-2	.	.	ASSEGLAGELF
TRBV5-1	TRBJ1-1	.	TRBD1	ASSPLAMGQGSATEAF
TRBV6-1	TRBJ1-6	.	.	ASSEARGRVASPLH
TRBV6-2/TRBV6-3	TRBJ1-4	.	.	ASSPQVETEKLF
TRBV4-2	TRBJ2-4	.	.	ASSQNMPEANIQY
TRBV28	TRBJ1-1	.	.	ASSLSAEAF
TRBV7-2	TRBJ1-2	.	TRBD1	ASSSTGGVNYGYT
TRBV18	TRBJ2-3	.	.	ASSQSTADTQY
TRBV19	TRBJ2-4	.	TRBD1	ASRLLGQGADIQY
TRBV11-2	TRBJ2-7	.	.	ASSPDRVQY
TRBV27	TRBJ2-3	once	.	ASSFGGTDTQY